This TCR beta chain appears in the sequencing data of a study of blood T cell repertoires in COVID-19. At the level of the study: The origin of the acute and convalescent COVID-19 samples was the United States, Italy and Spain.

Across 24 US areas, participants ranged in age from roughly 18 to 95 years. Assignments of participants to cohorts depended upon their own reported clinical history. Sequencing was performed with immunoSEQ multiplex PCR; in TCRdb, only in-frame clones are kept and a portion is missing. The table has 82,000 or so clones, around 89% seen once. CDR3 length: 14 amino acids. Germline CDR1 is SGHRS and CDR2 is YFSETQ. V was clipped by 3 bases and J by 3 bases, with 9 bases between them. The V call is TRBV5-1, the J call TRBJ1-4; a possible D gene is TRBD1 (6 bases). This receptor was taken from a woman in her fifties or sixties with acute COVID-19. Sample: PBMCs or T cells enriched from blood (not recorded which). CDR3 in DNA: TGCGCCAGCAGCTCCGGGACACCTAATGAAAAACTGTTTTTT. Translating it yields CASSSGTPNEKLFF.